The T cell receptor beta chain described here comes from a study of blood T cell repertoires in COVID-19. CDR3 size: 16 residues. The V and J ends lost 1 base and 1 base, in that order; junction bases with no gene match: 2. CDR1 is KGHSH and CDR2 is LQKENI in the germline V gene. In its sample, this clone was seen once. The table came from immunoSEQ multiplex PCR; TCRdb's copy has only in-frame clones and leaves some out. The sample holds roughly 380,000 clones; approximately 89% are singletons and the top ten take less than 5%. The sample consisted of peripheral blood. The V gene is TRBV18, the J gene TRBJ2-2; TRBD2 aligns across 8 bases. The receptor was isolated from a woman in her sixties or seventies with COVID-19, enrolled during active disease. In DNA, the CDR3 is TGTGCCAGCTCACCACGCACTAGCGGGAACACCGGGGAGCTGTTTTTT. This encodes CASSPRTSGNTGELFF.